This T cell receptor beta chain was sequenced for a study of blood T cell repertoires in COVID-19. Background on the study: In each case, the material was cDNA or gDNA derived from T cells, B-cell-depleted T cells, or PBMCs.

As handled by the study authors: How many nucleated cells were present was estimated from reference gene primer amplification. The table came from immunoSEQ multiplex PCR; TCRdb's copy has only in-frame clones and leaves some out. V, J and clone size derive from that table, while D and trimming were established from the DNA sequence. The profile shows 200,000 to 300,000 clones, approximately 90% of them singletons. The CDR3 spans 15 residues. V lost 6 bases, J lost 0 bases, and 15 bases lay in between. The receptor comes from a middle-aged woman with acute COVID-19. Sequenced sample: PBMCs or T cells enriched from blood (not recorded which). The chain carries TRBV23-1 and TRBJ2-7, with D possibly TRBD2 on 6 matching bases. TRBV23-1 is placed among ORFs of uncertain function. DNA of the CDR3: TGCGCCAGCAGGACGGGACTCCTGAGCTCCTACGAGCAGTACGTC. It yields the protein CASRTGLLSSYEQYV.